One sample yielded the 4 T cell receptor beta chains listed below, sequenced in a study of neurological immune-mediated disorders. TCRdb processed the 5' RACE reads anew with MiXCR; each CDR3 protein has one entry. The sample comprises 39,000 or so distinct CDR3 sequences, 4% to 5.5% of which are singletons, and 8.5% to 10% rests with the top ten. The sample comprised CD4+ T cells from blood. The receptors originated from a man between 18 and 35 years old in good health.

The chain carries TRBV19 and TRBJ1-1; unclear D gene. The CDR3 length is 11 residues. Germline V gives CDR1 LNHDA, CDR2 SQIVND (reference sequence). The V end lost 7 bases, the J end lost 1 base, and 4 bases lay between the germline ends. CDR3 sequence reads: CASNSNTEAFF. Here the CDR3 DNA reads TGTGCCAGTAACTCGAACACTGAAGCTTTCTTT.

Many counts were recorded for this clonotype. The chain joins TRBV3-1 to TRBJ2-7; maybe TRBD2 (5 bases). CDR3 length: 13 residues. V lost 3 bases and J lost 3, with 9 bases in between. Germline V gene sequence: CDR1 LGHDT, CDR2 YNNKEL (reference sequence). This CDR3 is CASSHGNSYEQYF. In DNA form, the CDR3 reads TGTGCCAGCAGCCACGGGAACAGCTACGAGCAGTACTTC.

The table lists this clonotype with many counts. The V and J genes are TRBV29-1 and TRBJ1-2; D ambiguous. V was pared by 3 bases and J by 2 bases, with 10 bases between. This CDR3 contains 13 residues. Germline V gene lookup returns CDR1 SQVTM and CDR2 ANQGSEA. This CDR3 reads CSVEKQINYGYTF. The CDR3 bases are TGCAGCGTTGAGAAACAGATCAACTATGGCTACACCTTC.

In its sample, this clonotype was seen many times. The chain employs TRBV6-6 and TRBJ2-1, with 7 bases aligning to TRBD2. This CDR3 has 13 amino acids. J lost 9 bases, V lost 5 bases, and 7 bases had no gene match. Germline-derived CDR1 and CDR2 are MNHNY and SVGAGI (reference sequence). The CDR3 DNA follows: TGTGCCAGCAGTCCCCCGGGGGGTATTGAGCAGTTCTTC. It is translated as CASSPPGGIEQFF.